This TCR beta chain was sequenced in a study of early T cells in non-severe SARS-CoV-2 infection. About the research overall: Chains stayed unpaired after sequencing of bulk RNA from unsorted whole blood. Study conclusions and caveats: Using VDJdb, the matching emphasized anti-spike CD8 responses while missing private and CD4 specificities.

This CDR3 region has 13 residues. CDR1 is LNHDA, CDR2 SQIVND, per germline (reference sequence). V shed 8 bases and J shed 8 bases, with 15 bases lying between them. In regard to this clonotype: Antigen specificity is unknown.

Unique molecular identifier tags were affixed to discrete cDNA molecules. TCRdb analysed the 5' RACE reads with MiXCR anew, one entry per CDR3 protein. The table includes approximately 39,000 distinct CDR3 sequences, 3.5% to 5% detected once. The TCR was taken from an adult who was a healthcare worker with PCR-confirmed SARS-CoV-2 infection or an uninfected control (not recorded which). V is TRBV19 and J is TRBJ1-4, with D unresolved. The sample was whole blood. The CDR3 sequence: CASAPNKKEKLFF. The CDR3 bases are TGTGCCAGTGCCCCGAACAAAAAAGAAAAACTGTTTTTT.